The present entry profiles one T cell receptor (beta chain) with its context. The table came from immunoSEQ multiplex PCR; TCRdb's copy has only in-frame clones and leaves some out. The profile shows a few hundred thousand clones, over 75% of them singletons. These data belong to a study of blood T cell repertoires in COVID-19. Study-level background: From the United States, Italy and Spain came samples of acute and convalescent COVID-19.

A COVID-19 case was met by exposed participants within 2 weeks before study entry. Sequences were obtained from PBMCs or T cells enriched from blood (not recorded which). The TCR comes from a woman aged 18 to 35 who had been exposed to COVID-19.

In DNA form, the CDR3 reads TGCGCCAGCAGCTTGGGGGGTAGCGGATCCTACGAGCAGTACTTC. Encoded protein: CASSLGGSGSYEQYF. The rearrangement joins TRBV5-1 to TRBJ2-7, with a tentative D call TRBD2 (6 bases). V dropped 0 bases and J dropped 1 base, with 11 bases sitting between them. The CDR3 covers 15 residues. Germline V lookup: CDR1 SGHRS, CDR2 YFSETQ.